This T cell receptor beta chain derives from a study of CD8 T cells in ankylosing spondylitis. Study-wide results and caveats: Reactive arthritis synovial fluid and blood previously showed some of these motif variants. Within ankylosing spondylitis blood, a TCR beta motif made up of several highly homologous variants appeared to be characteristic. Significantly higher representation of disease-linked clones was reported for matched ankylosing spondylitis synovial fluid.

Germline V lookup: CDR1 MNHNS, CDR2 SASEGT. V lost 6 bases to trimming and J lost 10 bases; unmatched junction nucleotides: 11. This CDR3 has 15 amino acids. As the method for making TCR beta libraries, quantitative 5'-RACE with molecular barcodes was used. TCRdb reanalysed the 5' RACE reads using MiXCR and keeps one entry per CDR3 protein. In the table there are about 150,000 distinct CDR3 sequences, about a third of which are singletons. This clonotype has more than one count but fewer than ten. Antigen unknown. Sequenced input: synovial fluid, either unsorted or a sorted T cell fraction (not recorded which). J is TRBJ1-4 and V is TRBV6-1, with TRBD1 matching over 10 bases. This clonotype was sampled from a male donor with ankylosing spondylitis. The CDR3 sequence: CASSGWGQGFVKLFF. Here the CDR3 DNA reads TGTGCCAGCAGCGGTTGGGGACAGGGGTTTGTAAAACTGTTTTTT.